These T cell receptor beta chains were read from a single sample in a study of cytomegalovirus exposure and HLA in healthy donors. Profiling relied on immunoSEQ multiplex PCR, and the TCRdb table lists in-frame clones only, not all of them. Of about 170,000 clones listed, 65% to 80% are singletons. The sample taken for sequencing was PBMCs. Every receptor here comes from a woman in her fifties or sixties in good health and CMV-seropositive. Both conserved end residues are part of each CDR3. Each record gives: D gene, clone size, V gene, J gene, CDR3 DNA, CDR3 protein. The D gene is left open where the match is weak. A row's size may be missing; if present it is once, few, many or a size class.

-,-,TRBV13,TRBJ1-1,TGTGCCACCACCCAAGGGGAGGACACTGAAGCTTTCTTT,CATTQGEDTEAFF
TRBD2,once,TRBV19,TRBJ2-2,TGTGCCAGTAGTCCGGCGGGGGGCTCCGGGGAGCTGTTTTTT,CASSPAGGSGELFF
TRBD1,-,TRBV25-1,TRBJ1-2,TGTGCCAGCAGTGAACAGTCGGGCAGGGGGTACGGCTACACCTTC,CASSEQSGRGYGYTF
TRBD1,-,TRBV15,TRBJ1-1,TGTGCCACCAGCAGAGTGGACAGGGCTGAAGCTTTCTTT,CATSRVDRAEAFF
TRBD1,-,TRBV7-2,TRBJ1-6,TGTGCCAGCAGCTCCGGGACAGCTAATTCACCCCTCCACTTT,CASSSGTANSPLHF
-,-,TRBV7-6,TRBJ2-7,TGTGCCAGCAGCTTAGTCGGGTACGAGCAGTACTTC,CASSLVGYEQYF
TRBD1,-,TRBV2,TRBJ1-6,TGTGCCAGCAGTGTACGACAGGGCATCCATTCACCCCTCCACTTT,CASSVRQGIHSPLHF
-,-,TRBV5-4,TRBJ1-1,TGTGCCAGCAGCTTGGGGGGGAGGGCTATGAACACTGAAGCTTTCTTT,CASSLGGRAMNTEAFF
-,-,TRBV5-1,TRBJ2-3,TGCGCCAGCAGCTTGGAGGGGCAGGGAGATACGCAGTATTTT,CASSLEGQGDTQYF
TRBD1,-,TRBV9,TRBJ1-2,TGTGCCAGCAGCTTCCGGGACAGGGGGGGTTATGGCTACACCTTC,CASSFRDRGGYGYTF
-,few,TRBV6-5,TRBJ1-4,TGTGCCAGCAGTATAAACAGGGTTGGTGAAAAACTGTTTTTT,CASSINRVGEKLFF
-,-,TRBV5-1,TRBJ2-2,TGCGCCAGCAGCACAAATGCCGGGGAGCTGTTTTTT,CASSTNAGELFF
-,-,TRBV5-4,TRBJ2-3,TGTGCCAGCAGCTTGGACGTGATGGAGAATACGCAGTATTTT,CASSLDVMENTQYF
-,-,TRBV30,TRBJ1-2,TGTGCCTGGAGTGGAGGCACTCACTATGGCTACACCTTC,CAWSGGTHYGYTF
TRBD2,-,TRBV6-5,TRBJ2-7,TGTGCCAGTAAACCTAGCGGGGGCCACGAGCAGTACTTC,CASKPSGGHEQYF
-,-,TRBV29-1,TRBJ1-2,TGCAGCGTTGAAGATAGGAGAGGCTACACCTTC,CSVEDRRGYTF
TRBD2,-,TRBV7-3,TRBJ2-3,TGTGCCAGCAGCTCCGGACTAGCGGGGGGGCAAGATACGCAGTATTTT,CASSSGLAGGQDTQYF
-,-,TRBV2,TRBJ1-2,TGTGCCAGCAGTGAAAACAGGGTCGATGGCTACACCTTC,CASSENRVDGYTF
-,few,TRBV9,TRBJ2-7,TGTGCCAGCAGCGTAGGCTCGGATCAGGGAACCTACGAGCAGTACTTC,CASSVGSDQGTYEQYF
-,-,TRBV9,TRBJ1-6,TGTGCCAGCACCAAGACCCACCACGGGGGTTCACCCCTCCACTTT,CASTKTHHGGSPLHF
-,once,TRBV27,TRBJ1-1,TGTGCCAGCAGTCGCTCGGGCACTGAAGCTTTCTTT,CASSRSGTEAFF
TRBD2,-,TRBV5-4,TRBJ2-7,TGTGCCAGCAGCTCCTCTAGCGGGGGGTATTCCTCCTACGAGCAGTACTTC,CASSSSSGGYSSYEQYF
-,few,TRBV18,TRBJ2-1,TGTGCCAGCTCACGAGGGCTAAACAATGAGCAGTTCTTC,CASSRGLNNEQFF
-,-,TRBV5-1,TRBJ2-2,TGCGCCAGCAGCTTGACAGGGAACACCGGGGAGCTGTTTTTT,CASSLTGNTGELFF
-,-,TRBV7-6,TRBJ2-7,TGTGCCAGCAGCTTAGATCCGTACGGCGAGCAGTACTTC,CASSLDPYGEQYF
TRBD2,few,TRBV6-1,TRBJ2-3,TGTGCCAGCAGTGAATCGGGCGGGGGGAGCACAGATACGCAGTATTTT,CASSESGGGSTDTQYF
-,-,TRBV27,TRBJ1-4,TGTGCCAGCAGTTTTCAGGGAACTAATGAAAAACTGTTTTTT,CASSFQGTNEKLFF
TRBD1,-,TRBV2,TRBJ1-5,TGTGCCAGCAGTGATATGGACAGGGGATACAATCAGCCCCAGCATTTT,CASSDMDRGYNQPQHF
-,-,TRBV9,TRBJ2-5,TGTGCCAGCAGCGGGGGACTTTACCAAGAGACCCAGTACTTC,CASSGGLYQETQYF
TRBD2,-,TRBV7-2,TRBJ2-2,TGTGCCAGCAGCTTTGCCCGAGCGGGGGGGACCGGGGAGCTGTTTTTT,CASSFARAGGTGELFF